These 26 T cell receptor beta chains were all obtained from the same sample, sequenced in a study of cytomegalovirus exposure and HLA in healthy donors. PCR was performed using 60 Vbeta and 13 Jbeta primers. Here immunoSEQ multiplex PCR was the method, and the copy in TCRdb shows in-frame clones only, minus some. Of some 170,000 clones detected, 80% to 90% appear once; the ten largest clones hold about 10%. Material for sequencing was PBMCs. The receptors were sampled from a man aged 50 or older in good health and CMV-seropositive.

The chain joins TRBV6-1 to TRBJ2-1, with D possibly TRBD1 on 6 matching bases. The CDR3 contains 13 residues. The germline gives CDR1 MNHNS, CDR2 SASEGT. V lost 0 bases and J lost 9, with 9 bases in between. CDR3 bases: TGTGCCAGCAGTGAAGCTAGGGGGACTGAGCAGTTCTTC. It is translated as CASSEARGTEQFF.

The rearrangement links TRBV14 to TRBJ2-7; 9 positions agree with TRBD1. Trimming took 0 bases from V and 3 from J; bases not matched to a gene: 6. Germline lookup yields CDR1 SGHDN and CDR2 FVKESK. This CDR3 spans 16 amino acids. For the CDR3, the DNA is TGTGCCAGCAGCCAAGATCCCGGACAGGGGATCTACGAGCAGTACTTC. Protein sequence: CASSQDPGQGIYEQYF.

A remark on this clone: Additional DNA sequences in this sample encode the identical CDR3. CDR3 amino acids: CASSTGRVQETQYF. For the CDR3, the DNA is TGTGCCAGCAGCACCGGCAGGGTGCAAGAGACCCAGTACTTC. The V call is TRBV4-2, the J call TRBJ2-5, with D perhaps matching TRBD1 (5 bases). V lost 5 bases and J 2 bases, leaving 12 bases between the germline ends. The CDR3 is 14 residues long. The V gene's germline CDR1 is LGHNA and CDR2 YNFKEQ.

The chain has TRBV11-2 and TRBJ2-5; tentatively, D is TRBD1 (6 bases). CDR1 SGHAT and CDR2 FQNNGV come from the germline V gene. The CDR3 sequence is 16 residues long. The ends were cut back, 3 bases at V and 1 base at J, with 15 bases in the middle. CDR3 bases: TGTGCCAGCAGCTTGAATTCAGGGGTCAGCCAAGAGACCCAGTACTTC. This gives the protein CASSLNSGVSQETQYF.

This clone was found a few times. V usage is TRBV6-5 and J usage is TRBJ2-2; D uncertain. Germline loops: CDR1 MNHEY, CDR2 SVGAGI. The CDR3 has 14 residues. The ends were cut back, 1 base at V and 1 base at J, with 4 bases in the middle. As DNA, the CDR3 is TGTGCCAGCAGTTACTACAGGAACACCGGGGAGCTGTTTTTT. It codes for CASSYYRNTGELFF.

The genes are TRBV30 and TRBJ2-3; 11 bases align to TRBD2. V shed 2 bases and J 0 bases; nucleotides not matched to a gene: 4. Germline CDR1 reads GTSNPN; CDR2 reads SVGIG (reference sequence). CDR3 length equals 16 residues. CDR3 bases: TGTGCCTGGAGTTATGGGACTAGCGGTAGCACAGATACGCAGTATTTT. This gives the protein CAWSYGTSGSTDTQYF.

Concerning this clone itself: Other DNA sequences in this sample translate to the same CDR3. The chain joins TRBV19 to TRBJ1-3, with D uncertain. The CDR3 is made up of 14 amino acids. Germline loops: CDR1 LNHDA, CDR2 SQIVND (reference sequence). Trimming stripped 3 bases from V and 0 bases from J, with 6 bases between. CDR3 sequence: CASSIGGSGNTIYF. CDR3 sequence (DNA): TGTGCCAGTAGTATCGGCGGCTCTGGAAACACCATATATTTT.

The chain joins TRBV6-1 to TRBJ2-3; 9 bases fit TRBD1. Looked up from germline, CDR1 is MNHNS and CDR2 is SASEGT. The CDR3 is made up of 14 amino acids. Trimming cost V 10 bases and J 3 bases; bases outside gene matches: 8. This chain's CDR3 is CATGRDRVTDTQYF. CDR3 in DNA: TGTGCCACCGGCCGGGACAGGGTAACAGATACGCAGTATTTT.

A single count supports this clone. The chain has TRBV6-5 and TRBJ1-2; the D is unclear. Germline assignment: CDR1 MNHEY and CDR2 SVGAGI. V was trimmed by 4 bases and J by 3 bases, leaving 9 bases between them. The CDR3 extends over 13 amino acids. CDR3 DNA sequence: TGTGCCAGCAGTTCCAACGGGGACTATGGCTACACCTTC. It encodes CASSSNGDYGYTF.

This clone has only a few counts. V and J are TRBV6-1 and TRBJ1-2, with a possible D match to TRBD1 (5 bases). The CDR3 totals 13 residues. The germline V gene encodes CDR1 MNHNS and CDR2 SASEGT. The germline V and J ends were trimmed by 5 bases and 7 bases, with 14 bases remaining between them. The CDR3 loop reads CASSLNRRGGYTF. CDR3 in DNA: TGTGCCAGCAGTCTTAACAGGAGAGGTGGCTACACCTTC.

The gene calls are TRBV29-1 and TRBJ2-1, with TRBD2 matching 13 bases. The CDR3 has 17 amino acids. V trimming: 6 bases; J trimming: 6 bases; junction bases outside the gene matches: 14. The germline V gene has CDR1 SQVTM and CDR2 ANQGSEA. CDR3 amino acids: CSVDVPGLAGLFNEQFF. The CDR3 DNA follows: TGCAGCGTGGACGTCCCGGGACTAGCGGGATTATTCAATGAGCAGTTCTTC.

The J gene is TRBJ2-7, the V gene TRBV9; maybe TRBD2 (5 bases). With 2 bases removed from V and 2 bases from J, the gap between germline ends came to 11 bases. Per the germline V gene, CDR1 is SGDLS and CDR2 is YYNGEE. The length of the CDR3 is 14 residues. The CDR3 spells CASSVGEMAYEQYF. For the CDR3, the DNA is TGTGCCAGCAGCGTCGGGGAGATGGCCTACGAGCAGTACTTC.

The chain couples TRBV7-2 to TRBJ2-7; a possible D gene is TRBD2 (6 bases). CDR3 length: 15 residues. Germline V lookup: CDR1 SGHTA, CDR2 FQGNSA. V was shortened by 1 base and J by 4 bases, with 14 bases between the two germline ends. This chain's CDR3 is CASSLEWQGGYEQYF. The DNA of the CDR3 is TGTGCCAGCAGCTTAGAGTGGCAGGGAGGATACGAGCAGTACTTC.

This chain joins TRBV5-1 and TRBJ2-7; 12 positions agree with TRBD2. From germline, CDR1 is SGHRS and CDR2 YFSETQ. The ends lost 0 bases at V and 6 bases at J; junction bases unmatched: 7. CDR3 length: 16 amino acids. The DNA for the CDR3 is TGCGCCAGCAGCTTGGGACTAGCGGGAGTCTCCCCCGAGCAGTACTTC. This codes for CASSLGLAGVSPEQYF.

This chain links TRBV6-1 with TRBJ2-2, with TRBD2 matching 9 bases. CDR1 is MNHNS, CDR2 SASEGT, per germline. CDR3 length: 15 amino acids. Losses at the gene ends were 6 bases for V and 9 bases for J; bases not matched to a gene: 11. The DNA for the CDR3 is TGTGCCAGCAGGGGAGGTAGCGGGGGAATAAGGGAGCTGTTTTTT. Its protein product is CASRGGSGGIRELFF.

The V gene is TRBV7-3, the J gene TRBJ2-7; possibly TRBD1 for D (6 bases). Germline CDR1 reads SGHTA; CDR2 reads FQGTGA. The V end lost 1 base, the J end lost 3 bases, and 13 bases lay between the germline ends. The CDR3 contains 15 residues. CDR3 sequence reads: CASSLRPGQNYEQYF. The CDR3 bases are TGTGCCAGCAGCTTAAGGCCGGGACAAAACTACGAGCAGTACTTC.

The chain couples TRBV18 to TRBJ2-7, with 9 bases aligning to TRBD2. The junction had 4 bases not matched to a gene; V was cut back by 0 bases and J by 1 base. The CDR3 length is 16 residues. Germline V gene sequence: CDR1 KGHSH, CDR2 LQKENI. The CDR3 nucleotides are TGTGCCAGCTCACCACCGAGCGGGGGGTCTTCCTACGAGCAGTACTTC. Protein product: CASSPPSGGSSYEQYF.

The rearrangement links TRBV18 to TRBJ1-1, with 9 bases matching TRBD1. CDR1 is KGHSH, CDR2 LQKENI, per germline. The CDR3 has 15 amino acids. The V segment lost 3 bases and the J segment 3 bases; nucleotides outside the gene matches: 5. This CDR3 is CASSPTGTGYTEAFF. CDR3 coding DNA: TGTGCCAGCTCACCCACCGGGACAGGGTACACTGAAGCTTTCTTT.

The chain combines TRBV7-2 with TRBJ2-3; tentatively, D is TRBD1 (5 bases). V gave up 5 bases and J gave up 1 base, with 10 bases separating them. Germline assignment: CDR1 SGHTA and CDR2 FQGNSA. This CDR3 is built from 14 residues. CDR3 region: CASSLAGRTDTQYF. CDR3 nucleotide sequence: TGTGCCAGCAGCCTGGCAGGGCGCACAGATACGCAGTATTTT.

The chain employs TRBV6-5 and TRBJ2-7; possible D gene TRBD1, 5 bases. The germline V gene has CDR1 MNHEY and CDR2 SVGAGI. Between the trimmed V and J ends, which lost 2 bases and 0 bases, there was a span of 8 bases. This CDR3 region has 14 residues. The CDR3 loop reads CASSYSQGSYEQYF. CDR3 in DNA: TGTGCCAGCAGTTACAGTCAGGGCTCCTACGAGCAGTACTTC.

This chain uses TRBV14 with TRBJ1-1, with TRBD1 as a possible D gene (6 bases). Germline V gene lookup returns CDR1 SGHDN and CDR2 FVKESK. The germline V and J ends were trimmed by 2 bases and 4 bases, with 8 bases remaining between them. The CDR3 spans 13 residues. CDR3 in amino acids: CASSQTGTTEAFF. DNA of the CDR3: TGTGCCAGCAGCCAAACAGGGACCACTGAAGCTTTCTTT.

This sequence joins TRBV4-1 and TRBJ1-2, with a tentative D call TRBD1 (5 bases). Germline loops: CDR1 MGHRA, CDR2 YSYEKL. The CDR3 loop spans 14 amino acids. V lost 1 base and J lost 8, with 14 bases in between. The CDR3 here is CASSQGTGQRGYTF. For the CDR3, the DNA is TGCGCCAGCAGCCAAGGAACAGGCCAACGAGGCTACACCTTC.

This chain connects TRBV30 to TRBJ2-1; 9 bases fit TRBD2. The V segment lost 3 bases and the J segment 6 bases; nucleotides outside the gene matches: 9. The CDR3 is 15 amino acids. Germline V gives CDR1 GTSNPN, CDR2 SVGIG (reference sequence). CDR3 in amino acids: CAWSVLAGPTNEQFF. CDR3 DNA sequence: TGTGCCTGGAGCGTCCTAGCGGGGCCCACCAATGAGCAGTTCTTC.

The CDR3 reads CASTPGGADTQYF. The CDR3 DNA reads TGTGCCAGCACCCCGGGGGGCGCAGATACGCAGTATTTT. The V call is TRBV11-1, the J call TRBJ2-3, with D perhaps TRBD2 (7 bases). CDR3 length equals 13 residues. The V gene lost 7 bases and the J gene lost 4 bases, with 12 bases spanning the gap. The germline V gene encodes CDR1 SGHAT and CDR2 FQDESV (reference sequence). Full variable domain (missing parts from reference TRBV11-1 and TRBJ2-3): EAEVAQSPRYKITEKSQAVAFWCDPISGHATLYWYRQILGQGPELLVQFQDESVVDDSQLPKDRFSAERLKGVDSTLKIQPAELGDSAMYLCASTPGGADTQYFGPGTRLTVL.

There are a few counts of this clone. The V gene is TRBV11-3, the J gene TRBJ2-7; 10 nucleotides line up with TRBD1. The trim removed 6 bases at V and 6 bases at J, leaving 11 bases unmatched. The V gene's germline CDR1 is SGHNT and CDR2 YENEEA. The length of the CDR3 is 15 residues. This chain's CDR3 is CASSDRQGAISEQYF. The CDR3 DNA is TGTGCCAGCAGTGACCGACAGGGGGCGATCTCCGAGCAGTACTTC.

V and J are TRBV6-6 and TRBJ2-5, with TRBD2 as a possible D gene (6 bases). The CDR3 has 14 residues. Germline V gene data show CDR1 as MNHNY and CDR2 as SVGAGI (reference sequence). The ends were cut back, 5 bases at V and 11 bases at J, with 21 bases in the middle. The CDR3 spells CASSETYGSGEQYF. In nucleotides, the CDR3 is TGTGCCAGCAGTGAGACTTATGGGTCGGGGGAGCAGTACTTC.